These 31 T cell receptor beta chains came from one sample sequenced in a study of cytomegalovirus exposure and HLA in healthy donors. PCR used 60 Vbeta primers and 13 Jbeta primers. Measured with immunoSEQ multiplex PCR; TCRdb has only the in-frame clones, and not every one. The data hold approximately 130,000 clones, with approximately 81% observed a single time. Specimen: PBMCs. The receptors were sampled from a woman aged 40 to 50 in good health and CMV-seronegative.

On this clone itself: Other DNA sequences of this sample code for an identical CDR3. The chain has TRBV19 and TRBJ2-7; D may be TRBD1 (6 bases). V dropped 5 bases and J dropped 4 bases, with 12 bases sitting between them. CDR1 and CDR2 (germline): LNHDA, SQIVND (reference sequence). The CDR3 covers 13 residues. CDR3 sequence (DNA): TGTGCCAGTAGTCCAGGAACAGGGTACGAGCAGTACTTC. Protein sequence: CASSPGTGYEQYF.

This clone was seen once. The chain combines TRBV19 with TRBJ2-2; TRBD2 matches at 8 bases. From germline, CDR1 is LNHDA and CDR2 SQIVND (reference sequence). After removal of 1 base from V and 4 bases from J, the junction contained 2 bases not matched to a gene. The CDR3 contains 15 residues. DNA of the CDR3: TGTGCCAGTAGTATAGGGACTAGCCCCACCGGGGAGCTGTTTTTT. This gives the protein CASSIGTSPTGELFF.

The J gene is TRBJ2-7, the V gene TRBV5-4; 8 nucleotides match TRBD1. The CDR3 consists of 15 residues. Germline CDR1 SGHNT, CDR2 YYREEE (reference sequence). Unmatched junction bases numbered 7, after V lost 5 bases and J lost 0 bases. CDR3 sequence (DNA): TGTGCCAGCAGGGATGGACAGGGTCTCTCCTACGAGCAGTACTTC. It encodes CASRDGQGLSYEQYF.

This rearrangement joins TRBV14 to TRBJ2-2; D not certain. Germline V gene data show CDR1 as SGHDN and CDR2 as FVKESK. Deletions cut 2 bases from V and 0 bases from J, with 10 bases between. The CDR3 covers 16 residues. The CDR3 sequence is CASSQKLFANTGELFF. As DNA, the CDR3 is TGTGCCAGCAGCCAAAAACTATTCGCGAACACCGGGGAGCTGTTTTTT.

J is TRBJ2-5 and V is TRBV18; TRBD1 might be the D (5 bases). CDR1 KGHSH and CDR2 LQKENI come from the germline V gene. The CDR3 extends over 14 amino acids. V gave up 2 bases and J gave up 0 bases, with 7 bases separating them. The CDR3 region is CASSPNRNQETQYF. The CDR3 DNA reads as TGTGCCAGCTCACCAAACAGGAACCAAGAGACCCAGTACTTC.

This clone was seen only once. A junction boundary mismatches the germline segment, possibly from a read error. The genes are TRBV9 and TRBJ2-1, with 10 bases identical to TRBD2. Germline loops: CDR1 SGDLS, CDR2 YYNGEE. This CDR3 is built from 14 residues. CDR3 region: CASSVDTSGATRVF. For the CDR3, the DNA is TGTGCCAGCAGCGTAGATACTAGCGGGGCTACCAGGGTCTTC.

The J gene is TRBJ1-1, the V gene TRBV7-9; the match to TRBD1 covers 8 bases. CDR1 is SEHNR, CDR2 FQNEAQ, per germline (reference sequence). V shed 6 bases, J shed 3 bases, and the junction held 6 bases outside the gene matches. The CDR3 spans 14 residues. CDR3 amino acids: CASSHRGLDTEAFF. The CDR3 coding sequence is TGTGCCAGCAGTCACAGGGGGTTGGACACTGAAGCTTTCTTT. The full variable domain, rest sourced from reference TRBV7-9 and TRBJ1-1, is DTGVSQNPRHKITKRGQNVTFRCDPISEHNRLYWYRQTLGQGPEFLTYFQNEAQLEKSRLLSDRFSAERPKGSFSTLEIQRTEQGDSAMYLCASSHRGLDTEAFFGQGTRLTVV.

The rearrangement joins TRBV4-3 to TRBJ2-5; 9 bases are shared with TRBD1. The CDR3 loop spans 16 amino acids. The germline V gene encodes CDR1 LGHNA and CDR2 YSLEER. Trimming cost V 1 base and J 2 bases; bases outside gene matches: 5. The CDR3 coding sequence is TGCGCCAGCAGCCAAGCCACCGGGACAGGGCAAGAGACCCAGTACTTC. Its translation: CASSQATGTGQETQYF.

The CDR3: CASGLVWAPGPTNYGYTF. The CDR3 DNA is TGTGCTAGTGGTTTGGTATGGGCCCCAGGGCCTACTAACTATGGCTACACCTTC. The chain joins TRBV12-5 to TRBJ1-2; a possible D gene is TRBD1 (5 bases). Germline CDR1 is LGHNT and CDR2 is FRNRAP. CDR3 length equals 18 residues. Trimming took 0 bases from V and 0 from J, leaving 17 bases between them. The entire variable domain, with the rest obtained from reference TRBV12-5 and TRBJ1-2, is as follows: DARVTQTPRHKVTEMGQEVTMRCQPILGHNTVFWYRQTMMQGLELLAYFRNRAPLDDSGMPKDRFSAEMPDATLATLKIQPSEPRDSAVYFCASGLVWAPGPTNYGYTFGSGTRLTVV.

The chain combines TRBV5-6 with TRBJ2-5; 9 nucleotides align to TRBD2. The J segment lost 3 bases and the V segment lost 3 bases, leaving 3 bases of the junction unmatched. Per the germline V gene, CDR1 is SGHDT and CDR2 is YYEEEE. The CDR3 runs 14 residues. CDR3 in amino acids: CASSWTSAKETQYF. The CDR3 coding sequence is TGTGCCAGCAGCTGGACTAGCGCCAAAGAGACCCAGTACTTC.

V is TRBV19 and J is TRBJ1-1; D perhaps matches TRBD1 (6 bases). CDR3 length equals 14 residues. Germline-derived CDR1 and CDR2 are LNHDA and SQIVND (reference sequence). V dropped 3 bases and J dropped 5 bases, with 13 bases sitting between them. The CDR3 reads CASSIQGSWTEAFF. CDR3 sequence (DNA): TGTGCCAGTAGTATCCAGGGGTCATGGACTGAAGCTTTCTTT.

Only a few counts were recorded for this clone. The rearrangement links TRBV27 to TRBJ1-2; 9 positions agree with TRBD1. This CDR3 comprises 15 residues. Germline V CDR1 and CDR2: MNHEY, SMNVEV (reference sequence). Germline trimming cut 2 bases from V and 4 bases from J; bases unmatched to any gene: 5. CDR3 sequence reads: CASSLGTGGGYGYTF. CDR3 coding DNA: TGTGCCAGCAGTTTAGGAACAGGGGGCGGCTATGGCTACACCTTC.

The genes are TRBV27 and TRBJ1-2, with TRBD1 identical over 12 bases. Germline V lookup: CDR1 MNHEY, CDR2 SMNVEV (reference sequence). J lost 6 bases, V lost 6 bases, and 5 bases had no gene match. The CDR3 loop spans 14 amino acids. CDR3 in DNA: TGTGCCAGCAGCCGGGGACAGGGGGCGCATGGCTACACCTTC. This translates into CASSRGQGAHGYTF.

The rearrangement joins TRBV19 to TRBJ1-2; 8 bases line up with TRBD1. V dropped 5 bases and J dropped 0; count of bases not matched to a gene: 2. This CDR3 contains 14 residues. The germline gives CDR1 LNHDA, CDR2 SQIVND (reference sequence). The chain's CDR3 is CASSVQGANYGYTF. Written as DNA, the CDR3 is TGTGCCAGTAGTGTACAGGGGGCTAACTATGGCTACACCTTC.

This clone was detected only once. V gene TRBV28 combines with J gene TRBJ1-2; unclear D gene. The CDR3 covers 12 residues. Germline V gene sequence: CDR1 MDHEN, CDR2 SYDVKM. V shed 10 bases and J shed 5 bases, with 14 bases lying between them. The CDR3 nucleotides read TGTGCCACCGGGAGAGCCGGGTATGGCTACACCTTC. Protein product: CATGRAGYGYTF.

The chain is built from TRBV19 and TRBJ1-3; 7 nucleotides match TRBD1. With V trimmed by 5 bases and J by 1 base, 11 bases remained unmatched. The germline V gene encodes CDR1 LNHDA and CDR2 SQIVND (reference sequence). The CDR3 is 17 amino acids. The CDR3 DNA reads as TGTGCCAGTAGTCAGAGGAGGGGGCAGTGGTCTGGAAACACCATATATTTT. Translating gives CASSQRRGQWSGNTIYF.

The V and J genes are TRBV4-1 and TRBJ2-3; 7 bases fit TRBD1. This CDR3 contains 13 residues. CDR1 is MGHRA and CDR2 is YSYEKL in the germline V gene. Trimming removed 4 bases from V and 5 bases from J; junction bases left unmatched: 3. The CDR3 spells CASSRQGIDTQYF. CDR3 nucleotides: TGCGCCAGCAGCCGACAGGGAATAGATACGCAGTATTTT.

This chain connects TRBV6-5 to TRBJ2-1; the match to TRBD2 covers 8 bases. The CDR3 is made up of 15 amino acids. The ends lost 0 bases at V and 8 bases at J; junction bases unmatched: 6. CDR1 MNHEY and CDR2 SVGAGI come from the germline V gene. The CDR3 protein is CASSYSGDGGDEQFF. CDR3 in DNA: TGTGCCAGCAGTTACTCGGGGGACGGGGGGGATGAGCAGTTCTTC.

The chain links TRBV6-1 to TRBJ1-2, with TRBD1 identical over 8 bases. CDR1 is MNHNS and CDR2 is SASEGT in the germline V gene. The CDR3 spans 17 residues. V lost 3 bases, J lost 4 bases, and 13 bases stayed unmatched. The DNA of the CDR3 is TGTGCCAGCAGTGATATCGCTATTGTCAGGGGGCTCTATGGCTACACCTTC. Encoded protein: CASSDIAIVRGLYGYTF.

This sequence joins TRBV19 and TRBJ2-2, with 7 nucleotides matching TRBD2. After removal of 0 bases from V and 5 bases from J, the junction contained 12 bases not matched to a gene. CDR1 LNHDA and CDR2 SQIVND come from the germline V gene (reference sequence). This CDR3 spans 18 amino acids. CDR3 coding DNA: TGTGCCAGTAGTATAGAGGGCCCCGGGAGGCGATGGACCGGGGAGCTGTTTTTT. Amino acids: CASSIEGPGRRWTGELFF.

The V gene is TRBV4-1, the J gene TRBJ2-3; TRBD2 aligns across 8 bases. There are 16 residues in the CDR3. J gave up 3 bases and V 0 bases, and 5 bases lay outside the gene matches. CDR1 and CDR2 from the germline V gene are MGHRA and YSYEKL. The CDR3 protein is CASSQDVIAGTDTQYF. CDR3 sequence (DNA): TGCGCCAGCAGCCAAGATGTAATAGCGGGGACAGATACGCAGTATTTT.

This chain links TRBV7-2 with TRBJ2-7; 11 nucleotides align to TRBD1. The CDR3 spans 15 residues. Looked up from germline, CDR1 is SGHTA and CDR2 is FQGNSA. The V gene end was trimmed by 5 bases and the J gene end by 4 bases; junction bases not matched to a gene: 7. The CDR3 is CASSRTGTGGYEQYF. For the CDR3, the DNA is TGTGCCAGCAGCCGAACCGGGACAGGGGGGTACGAGCAGTACTTC.

The CDR3 coding sequence is TGTGCCAGCTCTCAACAGGGGTCTGAAGCTTTCTTT. Protein: CASSQQGSEAFF. This sequence joins TRBV18 and TRBJ1-1, with 7 bases lining up with TRBD1. This CDR3 contains 12 residues. Germline CDR1 and CDR2: KGHSH and LQKENI. V lost 6 bases, J lost 6 bases, and 4 bases stayed unmatched.

The chain has TRBV4-1 and TRBJ1-5; D remains unclear. V lost 1 base to trimming and J lost 4 bases, with 11 bases between them. Germline V CDR1 and CDR2: MGHRA, YSYEKL. This CDR3 has 15 amino acids. The CDR3 region has the DNA TGCGCCAGCAGCCAAGGACATTTCGCGAATCAGCCCCAGCATTTT. As protein: CASSQGHFANQPQHF.

The J gene is TRBJ2-4, the V gene TRBV10-1; maybe TRBD2 (6 bases). This CDR3 contains 15 residues. V was trimmed by 0 bases and J by 5 bases, leaving 11 bases between them. Germline V gives CDR1 WNHNN, CDR2 SYGVQD (reference sequence). CDR3 DNA sequence: TGCGCCAGCAGTGAGTCGGGAGGTGGGGAAAACATTCAGTACTTC. Translated, it gives CASSESGGGENIQYF.

About this clone: Other DNA variants within this sample encode the same CDR3. The J gene is TRBJ1-1, the V gene TRBV28; 7 nucleotides match TRBD1. Germline V lookup: CDR1 MDHEN, CDR2 SYDVKM. V trimming: 6 bases; J trimming: 0 bases; junction bases outside the gene matches: 4. This CDR3 contains 14 residues. The CDR3 DNA is TGTGCCAGCAGCCCGACAGGGATGAACACTGAAGCTTTCTTT. As protein: CASSPTGMNTEAFF. Full variable domain (rest looked up from reference TRBV28 and TRBJ1-1): DVKVTQSSRYLVKRTGEKVFLECVQDMDHENMFWYRQDPGLGLRLIYFSYDVKMKEKGDIPEGYSVSREKKERFSLILESASTNQTSMYLCASSPTGMNTEAFFGQGTRLTVV.

The V call is TRBV6-6, the J call TRBJ2-1, with D possibly being TRBD2 (6 bases). CDR1 MNHNY and CDR2 SVGAGI come from the germline V gene (reference sequence). There are 11 residues in the CDR3. The V end lost 5 bases, the J end lost 7 bases, and 6 bases lay between the germline ends. The CDR3 here is CASSAGNEQFF. For the CDR3, the DNA is TGTGCCAGCAGTGCGGGGAATGAGCAGTTCTTC.

The J gene is TRBJ1-1, the V gene TRBV30; 7 positions agree with TRBD1. This CDR3 has 15 residues. The V and J ends lost 3 bases and 3 bases, in that order; junction bases with no gene match: 10. Germline V CDR1 and CDR2: GTSNPN, SVGIG (reference sequence). CDR3 coding DNA: TGTGCCTGGAGCACTGGAACAGGGGTGGACACTGAAGCTTTCTTT. It encodes CAWSTGTGVDTEAFF.

This clone was counted a few times. The V call is TRBV2, the J call TRBJ1-2; possibly TRBD1 for D (6 bases). CDR1 SNHLY and CDR2 FYNNEI come from the germline V gene. The CDR3 length is 12 residues. The V end lost 6 bases, the J end lost 5 bases, and 10 bases lay between the germline ends. In DNA, the CDR3 is TGTGCCAGCAGGGACAGCCCTTATGGCTACACCTTC. This sequence encodes CASRDSPYGYTF.

This clone turned up a few times. The V and J genes are TRBV5-1 and TRBJ1-1; D ambiguous. The CDR3 consists of 16 residues. Germline values: CDR1 SGHRS, CDR2 YFSETQ. Trimming pared 0 bases from V and 3 bases from J, leaving 15 bases between. CDR3 region: CASSLGVGERDTEAFF. The CDR3 DNA reads TGCGCCAGCAGCTTGGGCGTCGGGGAGAGGGACACTGAAGCTTTCTTT. The full variable domain, rest sourced from reference TRBV5-1 and TRBJ1-1, is KAGVTQTPRYLIKTRGQQVTLSCSPISGHRSVSWYQQTPGQGLQFLFEYFSETQRNKGNFPGRFSGRQFSNSRSEMNVSTLELGDSALYLCASSLGVGERDTEAFFGQGTRLTVV.

This clone was seen only once. CDR3 sequence: CASRFQPRGTDTQYF. CDR3 DNA sequence: TGTGCCAGCAGGTTCCAACCGCGCGGCACAGATACGCAGTATTTT. This chain joins TRBV6-5 and TRBJ2-3; D remains ambiguous. CDR1 and CDR2 from the germline V gene are MNHEY and SVGAGI. The CDR3 length is 15 residues. Between the trimmed V and J ends, which lost 6 bases and 1 base, there was a span of 14 bases.